The T cell receptor (beta chain) under discussion was sequenced for a study of blood T cell repertoires in COVID-19. Clones were sequenced by immunoSEQ multiplex PCR, and TCRdb holds only the in-frame ones, with some missing. The sample yields around 290,000 clones, 89% seen once. CDR1 and CDR2 (germline): LNHDA, SQIVND (reference sequence). This CDR3 has 13 amino acids. V shed 4 bases and J shed 8 bases, with 14 bases lying between them. The sequence was obtained from a woman in her thirties or forties who had recovered from COVID-19. Specimen: PBMCs or T cells enriched from blood (not recorded which). The chain has TRBV19 and TRBJ1-1, with TRBD1 as a possible D gene (6 bases). The CDR3 DNA reads TGTGCCAGTAGTACCACTGGGGGCGGGGAAGCTTTCTTT. Residues: CASSTTGGGEAFF.